This is a list of T cell receptor beta chains from one sample in a study of neoadjuvant anti-PD-1 for oral cavity cancer. Repertoires were generated with immunoSEQ multiplex PCR, while TCRdb's copy carries only in-frame clones and drops some. The table shows around 31,000 clones, with approximately 87% occurring only once. This sample comprised PBMCs, obtained before nivolumab (anti-PD-1) treatment. The receptors originated from a person between 40 and 85 years old with oral cavity squamous cell carcinoma. CDR3s include the opening cysteine and the closing phenylalanine or tryptophan. Each record gives: V gene, J gene, D gene, CDR3 protein, CDR3 DNA. The D gene is left open where the match is weak.

TRBV6-5,TRBJ2-7,.,CASSYFGGPSYEQYF,TGTGCCAGCAGTTACTTTGGGGGACCAAGCTACGAGCAGTACTTC
TRBV6-1,TRBJ2-5,TRBD1,CASSGQGQETQYF,TGTGCCAGCAGTGGACAGGGCCAAGAGACCCAGTACTTC
TRBV4-1,TRBJ1-1,TRBD1,CASTGTGYTEAFF,TGCGCCAGCACAGGGACAGGGTACACTGAAGCTTTCTTT
TRBV9,TRBJ1-2,TRBD1,CASSADRGNYGYTF,TGTGCCAGCAGCGCCGACAGGGGTAACTATGGCTACACCTTC
TRBV2,TRBJ1-1,.,CASSEDYGVGDTEAFF,TGTGCCAGCAGTGAAGATTACGGGGTGGGCGACACTGAAGCTTTCTTT
TRBV5-1,TRBJ2-3,TRBD1,CASSLQGMGPDTQYF,TGCGCCAGCAGCTTACAGGGGATGGGTCCAGATACGCAGTATTTT
TRBV19,TRBJ2-3,.,CASSIRQGEGDTQYF,TGTGCCAGTAGTATCAGGCAGGGGGAGGGAGATACGCAGTATTTT
TRBV19,TRBJ1-4,.,CASSPLGVSEKLFF,TGTGCCAGTAGCCCTCTCGGGGTTAGTGAAAAACTGTTTTTT
TRBV7-2,TRBJ1-2,TRBD1,CASSFSGQGGWGTF,TGTGCCAGCAGCTTCTCGGGACAGGGCGGATGGGGCACCTTC
TRBV30,TRBJ1-2,.,CAWTKLERVGGYTF,TGTGCCTGGACTAAGCTGGAGAGGGTCGGTGGCTACACCTTC
TRBV6-1,TRBJ2-3,TRBD2,CASSDGGGSTDTQYF,TGTGCCAGCAGTGATGGCGGGGGAAGCACAGATACGCAGTATTTT
TRBV9,TRBJ1-3,.,CASSSPGNTIYF,TGTGCCAGCAGCAGCCCCGGAAACACCATATATTTT
TRBV2,TRBJ1-1,.,CASAQGPMNTEAFF,TGTGCCAGCGCCCAGGGGCCTATGAACACTGAAGCTTTCTTT
TRBV9,TRBJ2-5,.,CASSVEGTTRETQYF,TGTGCCAGCAGCGTAGAAGGGACAACCCGAGAGACCCAGTACTTC
TRBV5-1,TRBJ2-5,TRBD2,CASSSSQGGETQYF,TGCGCCAGCAGCTCATCCCAGGGAGGGGAGACCCAGTACTTC
TRBV5-4,TRBJ2-7,TRBD2,CASNTGGSSGSYEQYF,TGTGCCAGCAACACCGGCGGGAGTAGCGGATCCTACGAGCAGTACTTC
TRBV6-6,TRBJ1-5,.,CASSDNQPQHF,TGTGCCAGCAGTGACAATCAGCCCCAGCATTTT
TRBV7-9,TRBJ1-2,.,CASSHLVAGVNYGYTF,TGTGCCAGCAGCCACCTGGTAGCAGGAGTTAACTATGGCTACACCTTC
TRBV5-8,TRBJ2-1,.,CASSWYGGSRSSYNEQFF,TGTGCCAGCAGCTGGTATGGGGGATCTCGGAGCTCCTACAATGAGCAGTTCTTC
TRBV19,TRBJ1-2,.,CASSITPDSDYGYTF,TGTGCCAGTAGTATAACCCCGGACAGCGACTATGGCTACACCTTC
TRBV19,TRBJ1-2,.,CASGEGRRGYTF,TGTGCCAGTGGTGAGGGACGACGGGGCTACACCTTC
TRBV7-2,TRBJ2-3,.,CASSLVSAGTDTQYF,TGTGCCAGCAGCTTAGTGTCAGCCGGCACAGATACGCAGTATTTT